Below are 22 T cell receptor beta chains sequenced from a single sample in a study of T cell responses to AZD1222 COVID-19 vaccine. This table comes from immunoSEQ multiplex PCR, and its TCRdb copy is limited to in-frame clones, with some not included. The profile covers roughly 150,000 clones, with around 85% appearing a single time and roughly 7% taken by the ten largest. Sequencing was performed on peripheral blood, taken after recovery from COVID-19. Receptor source: an adult who had recovered from COVID-19.

This clone is categorized as medium-sized. The chain couples TRBV5-1 to TRBJ1-2; 7 nucleotides align to TRBD1. V gave up 0 bases and J gave up 4 bases; unmatched junction bases: 0. The germline V gene has CDR1 SGHRS and CDR2 YFSETQ. The CDR3 extends over 13 amino acids. The DNA of the CDR3 is TGCGCCAGCAGCTTGGAGGGGGCCTATGGCTACACCTTC. Translating gives CASSLEGAYGYTF.

The rearrangement links TRBV29-1 to TRBJ1-2; tentative D call: TRBD1 (5 bases). The germline CDR1 and CDR2 sequences are SQVTM and ANQGSEA. V lost 8 bases, J lost 7 bases, and 20 bases lay in between. The length of the CDR3 is 13 residues. The CDR3 protein is CSTRPYETAGYTF. Here the CDR3 DNA reads TGCAGCACCCGGCCTTACGAGACAGCTGGCTACACCTTC.

This clone was picked up one time. The chain links TRBV24-1 to TRBJ2-7; 7 bases fit TRBD1. The CDR3 spans 13 residues. The V and J ends lost 7 bases and 2 bases, in that order; junction bases with no gene match: 4. In germline, CDR1 is KGHDR, CDR2 SFDVKD. CDR3 sequence reads: CATSDRVTYEQYF. The CDR3 DNA reads as TGTGCCACCAGCGACAGGGTCACCTACGAGCAGTACTTC.

This sequence joins TRBV27 and TRBJ1-3; no definite D call. Trimming took 8 bases from V and 4 from J, leaving 24 bases between them. Germline V gene lookup returns CDR1 MNHEY and CDR2 SMNVEV (reference sequence). The CDR3 is made up of 17 amino acids. The DNA of the CDR3 is TGTGCCAGCCCCATGGGATTGTTTGCGGCAGACGGAAACACCATATATTTT. Translated, it gives CASPMGLFAADGNTIYF.

This clone was detected once. In DNA form, the CDR3 reads TGTGCCAGCAGCCAAGATGGGGGATTTTTCGAGCAGTACTTC. As protein: CASSQDGGFFEQYF. The chain links TRBV3-1 (or the pseudogene TRBV3-2) to TRBJ2-7; D might be TRBD1 or TRBD2, each matching 5 bases. V shed 0 bases and J shed 6 bases, with 12 bases lying between them. The germline V gene encodes CDR1 LGHDT and CDR2 YNNKEL (reference sequence). This CDR3 has 14 amino acids.

This chain connects TRBV9 to TRBJ2-1; D perhaps matches TRBD2 (6 bases). The germline V gene encodes CDR1 SGDLS and CDR2 YYNGEE. This CDR3 spans 15 amino acids. Between the trimmed V and J ends, which lost 1 base and 4 bases, there was a span of 12 bases. The CDR3 is CASSVSSSVYNEQFF. Here the CDR3 DNA reads TGTGCCAGCAGCGTATCTTCTAGCGTGTACAATGAGCAGTTCTTC.

The CDR3 is CSVASGGEGTDTQYF. The CDR3 DNA reads TGCAGCGTTGCTAGCGGGGGGGAGGGCACAGATACGCAGTATTTT. The chain recombines TRBV29-1 with TRBJ2-3, with 12 bases matching TRBD2. CDR1 and CDR2 from the germline V gene are SQVTM and ANQGSEA. Germline trimming cut 4 bases from V and 1 base from J; bases unmatched to any gene: 3. The CDR3 has 15 residues.

The rearrangement links TRBV27 to TRBJ2-6, with 10 positions matching TRBD1. This CDR3 has 18 residues. Germline-derived CDR1 and CDR2 are MNHEY and SMNVEV (reference sequence). With V trimmed by 6 bases and J by 0 bases, 8 bases remained unmatched. The DNA for the CDR3 is TGTGCCAGCAGGACTACGGGACAGGGGCTCTCTGGGGCCAACGTCCTGACTTTC. This codes for CASRTTGQGLSGANVLTF.

The genes are TRBV6-1 and TRBJ2-3; D possibly corresponds to TRBD1 (6 bases). The V and J ends lost 3 bases and 4 bases respectively, with 17 bases between them. The CDR3 covers 16 residues. In germline, CDR1 is MNHNS, CDR2 SASEGT. CDR3 loop: CASSDGTLLGADTQYF. In DNA, the CDR3 is TGTGCCAGCAGTGATGGGACACTTTTAGGGGCAGATACGCAGTATTTT.

This clone is a singleton in its sample. The rearrangement uses TRBV29-1 and TRBJ2-7, with TRBD2 identical over 7 bases. The V segment lost 7 bases and the J segment 4 bases; nucleotides outside the gene matches: 7. The CDR3 runs to 12 residues. Germline assignment: CDR1 SQVTM and CDR2 ANQGSEA. In DNA, the CDR3 is TGCAGCGGGGGCGGGAGTGATTACGAGCAGTACTTC. This sequence encodes CSGGGSDYEQYF.

The chain links TRBV29-1 to TRBJ1-2; the match to TRBD1 covers 10 bases. Losses at the gene ends were 6 bases for V and 8 bases for J; bases not matched to a gene: 6. The CDR3 contains 12 residues. Germline V lookup: CDR1 SQVTM, CDR2 ANQGSEA. CDR3 protein: CSVRQGAGGYTF. The DNA for the CDR3 is TGCAGCGTCAGACAGGGGGCAGGAGGCTACACCTTC.

The chain combines TRBV9 with TRBJ2-3, with 8 bases fitting TRBD2. V dropped 3 bases and J dropped 5; count of bases not matched to a gene: 11. Looked up from germline, CDR1 is SGDLS and CDR2 is YYNGEE. The CDR3 contains 16 residues. The CDR3 spells CASSETGTRAQDTQYF. For the CDR3, the DNA is TGTGCCAGCAGCGAGACCGGGACTAGGGCACAAGATACGCAGTATTTT.

This clone showed up just once. The chain has TRBV24-1 and TRBJ1-5; 9 positions match TRBD1. The J segment lost 4 bases and the V segment lost 3 bases, leaving 9 bases of the junction unmatched. The CDR3 has 17 amino acids. Per germline, CDR1 KGHDR and CDR2 SFDVKD. The CDR3 region is CATSDEPGQGGNQPQHF. The CDR3 nucleotides read TGTGCCACCAGTGATGAACCGGGACAGGGAGGAAATCAGCCCCAGCATTTT.

The CDR3 sequence: CASSPTPTIFGDTQYF. CDR3 nucleotides: TGTGCCAGCAGTCCAACCCCCACTATATTCGGAGATACGCAGTATTTT. This chain connects TRBV28 to TRBJ2-3, with D unclear. From germline, CDR1 is MDHEN and CDR2 SYDVKM. There are 16 residues in the CDR3. V was shortened by 5 bases and J by 5 bases, with 20 bases between the two germline ends.

The chain couples TRBV5-5 to TRBJ2-7; 9 bases map to TRBD1. The germline V gene encodes CDR1 SGHKS and CDR2 YYEKEE (reference sequence). The CDR3 loop spans 14 amino acids. The junction had 6 bases not matched to a gene; V was cut back by 4 bases and J by 4 bases. CDR3 sequence reads: CASSPGTGRYEQYF. The CDR3 DNA sequence: TGTGCCAGCAGCCCTGGGACAGGGAGGTACGAGCAGTACTTC.

This chain links TRBV14 with TRBJ2-7; D is possibly TRBD1 or TRBD2 (5 bases each). CDR3 length: 15 residues. V lost 2 bases, J lost 6 bases, and 17 bases lay in between. Germline-derived CDR1 and CDR2 are SGHDN and FVKESK. CDR3 in DNA: TGTGCCAGCAGCCAACGGGCAGGGTTAGGAGGCGAGCAGTACTTC. Its translation is CASSQRAGLGGEQYF.

The chain is built from TRBV27 and TRBJ2-7; the D is unclear. CDR1 MNHEY and CDR2 SMNVEV come from the germline V gene (reference sequence). The CDR3 runs 11 residues. V was clipped by 6 bases and J by 2 bases, with 5 bases between them. The chain's CDR3 is CASSSTYEQYF. The DNA of the CDR3 is TGTGCCAGCAGCTCCACCTACGAGCAGTACTTC.

The chain recombines TRBV15 with TRBJ2-7; the D gene is possibly TRBD1 (5 bases). The germline V gene has CDR1 LNHNV and CDR2 YYDKDF (reference sequence). Trimming left V 3 bases short and J 5 bases short, with 14 bases between. The CDR3 loop spans 14 amino acids. CDR3 sequence reads: CATSSPSLGHEQYF. The CDR3 DNA reads TGTGCCACCAGCAGTCCTTCCTTGGGGCACGAGCAGTACTTC.

This chain joins TRBV7-9 and TRBJ2-5; 7 nucleotides agree with TRBD2. This CDR3 is 16 amino acids long. CDR1 is SEHNR, CDR2 FQNEAQ, per germline (reference sequence). V gave up 2 bases and J gave up 0 bases; unmatched junction bases: 6. The CDR3 nucleotides read TGTGCCAGCAGCTTAACCAGCGGGGTACACCAAGAGACCCAGTACTTC. This sequence encodes CASSLTSGVHQETQYF.

The rearrangement uses TRBV6-5 and TRBJ1-1; a possible D gene is TRBD1 (6 bases). Trimming took off 11 bases at V and 3 bases at J, with 13 bases between the two ends. Germline lookup yields CDR1 MNHEY and CDR2 SVGAGI. CDR3 length equals 12 residues. CDR3 sequence: CAAHRGDTEAFF. Written as DNA, the CDR3 is TGTGCCGCCCATAGGGGGGACACTGAAGCTTTCTTT.

The V and J genes are TRBV5-5 and TRBJ1-1; D not resolved. The CDR3 covers 13 residues. The V gene lost 7 bases and the J gene lost 3 bases, with 13 bases spanning the gap. Germline V CDR1 and CDR2: SGHKS, YYEKEE (reference sequence). CDR3 nucleotide sequence: TGTGCCAGCTCGTTCTCCCGGGACACTGAAGCTTTCTTT. Its translation: CASSFSRDTEAFF.

The chain links TRBV18 to TRBJ2-5, with a weak D call TRBD2 (6 bases). Germline V gives CDR1 KGHSH, CDR2 LQKENI. This CDR3 comprises 17 residues. V lost 3 bases and J 4 bases, leaving 21 bases between the germline ends. The CDR3 DNA follows: TGTGCCAGCTCACCCCGTAGGGGAGGCGGCACGGGAGAGACCCAGTACTTC. Encoded protein: CASSPRRGGGTGETQYF. The full variable domain, rest sourced from reference TRBV18 and TRBJ2-5, is NAGVMQNPRHLVRRRGQEARLRCSPMKGHSHVYWYRQLPEEGLKFMVYLQKENIIDESGMPKERFSAEFPKEGPSILRIQQVVRGDSAAYFCASSPRRGGGTGETQYFGPGTRLLVL.